The 29 T cell receptor beta chains presented below share a single source sample, sequenced in a study of T-cell memory formation after mild COVID-19. From the 5' RACE reads, TCRdb called clonotypes with MiXCR, one entry per CDR3 protein. The sample holds around 33,000 distinct CDR3 sequences, under 25% seen once. The sample taken for sequencing was PBMCs or a T cell subset sorted from them (not recorded which). The receptors derive from an adult who had mild COVID-19 (a few samples of this study predate the infection). Cell type and time point are not known.

This clonotype was detected ten times or more. The chain recombines TRBV19 with TRBJ2-6; TRBD1 matches at 9 bases. The junction had 7 bases not matched to a gene; V was cut back by 4 bases and J by 0 bases. The CDR3 extends over 18 amino acids. Germline CDR1 is LNHDA and CDR2 is SQIVND (reference sequence). This CDR3 reads CASSKQGQGVSGANVLTF. CDR3 nucleotide sequence: TGTGCCAGTAGTAAACAGGGACAGGGCGTCTCTGGGGCCAACGTCCTGACTTTC.

This clonotype was found many times. The chain employs TRBV12-3 or TRBV12-4 and TRBJ2-7, with D hard to call. Trimming removed 5 bases from V and 2 bases from J, with 13 bases in between. The CDR3 is made up of 14 amino acids. This CDR3 is CASSPSGRPYEQYF. CDR3 nucleotides: TGTGCCAGCAGTCCCTCGGGTCGCCCCTACGAGCAGTACTTC.

This clonotype has at least ten counts. The gene calls are TRBV7-6 and TRBJ2-3; 14 bases agree with TRBD2. Germline CDR1 and CDR2: SGHVS and FNYEAQ. The CDR3 length is 15 residues. Trimming cost V 5 bases and J 6 bases; bases outside gene matches: 4. CDR3 residues: CASSKTSGGVDTQYF. CDR3 bases: TGTGCCAGCAGCAAGACTAGCGGGGGGGTGGATACGCAGTATTTT.

This clonotype was seen at least ten times. The V and J genes are TRBV12-3 or TRBV12-4 and TRBJ2-5; 10 bases line up with TRBD1. After removal of 5 bases from V and 2 bases from J, the junction contained 5 bases not matched to a gene. The CDR3 runs 15 residues. The CDR3 is CASSPRTGGQETQYF. The CDR3 nucleotides are TGTGCCAGCAGTCCGCGGACAGGGGGTCAAGAGACCCAGTACTTC.

This clonotype has at least ten counts. The chain links TRBV24-1 to TRBJ1-1; the match to TRBD1 covers 9 bases. V dropped 4 bases and J dropped 3; count of bases not matched to a gene: 5. Looked up from germline, CDR1 is KGHDR and CDR2 is SFDVKD. CDR3 size: 15 residues. This CDR3 reads CATSEPGTGHTEAFF. CDR3 sequence (DNA): TGTGCCACCAGTGAACCCGGGACAGGGCACACTGAAGCTTTCTTT.

This clonotype was detected ten times or more. The chain carries TRBV12-3 or TRBV12-4 and TRBJ2-1; a possible D gene is TRBD2 (5 bases). This CDR3 is 17 amino acids long. V was shortened by 2 bases and J by 6 bases, with 20 bases between the two germline ends. The CDR3 DNA reads as TGTGCCAGCAGTTTAAGTCCTGGCAGGAGGTCCCGCAATGAGCAGTTCTTC. It codes for CASSLSPGRRSRNEQFF.

There are many counts of this clonotype. J is TRBJ2-3 and V is TRBV5-4, with TRBD2 matching over 13 bases. Germline V gene sequence: CDR1 SGHNT, CDR2 YYREEE (reference sequence). Unmatched junction bases numbered 6, after V lost 3 bases and J lost 2 bases. This CDR3 has 17 amino acids. The CDR3 is CASSSGTSGTFTDTQYF. The DNA of the CDR3 is TGTGCCAGCAGCTCCGGGACTAGCGGGACCTTCACAGATACGCAGTATTTT.

This clonotype was observed a handful of times. The gene calls are TRBV28 and TRBJ1-6; TRBD1 agrees at 9 bases. The CDR3 consists of 13 residues. Germline V gene sequence: CDR1 MDHEN, CDR2 SYDVKM. V shed 6 bases and J 8 bases; nucleotides not matched to a gene: 2. CDR3 in amino acids: CASRRTGDSPLHF. The CDR3 region has the DNA TGTGCCAGCAGAAGGACAGGGGATTCACCCCTCCACTTT.

The rearrangement joins TRBV9 to TRBJ1-1; no clear D gene. Trimming stripped 2 bases from V and 4 bases from J, with 12 bases between. Germline V gene sequence: CDR1 SGDLS, CDR2 YYNGEE. The CDR3 has 14 residues. The CDR3 coding sequence is TGTGCCAGCAGCGTGGGTTCCCGGGGCACTGAAGCTTTCTTT. Its translation is CASSVGSRGTEAFF. The complete variable domain, with remaining parts taken from reference TRBV9 and TRBJ1-1, reads DSGVTQTPKHLITATGQRVTLRCSPRSGDLSVYWYQQSLDQGLQFLIQYYNGEERAKGNILERFSAQQFPDLHSELNLSSLELGDSALYFCASSVGSRGTEAFFGQGTRLTVV.

This clonotype was recorded at least ten times. V is TRBV5-1 and J is TRBJ2-2; TRBD1 agrees at 7 bases. CDR1 SGHRS and CDR2 YFSETQ come from the germline V gene. Trimming cost V 4 bases and J 4 bases; bases outside gene matches: 10. The CDR3 contains 16 residues. The chain's CDR3 is CASSPLDRPSTGELFF. CDR3 DNA sequence: TGCGCCAGCAGCCCGTTGGACAGGCCTTCCACCGGGGAGCTGTTTTTT.

This clonotype appeared many times. The chain couples TRBV2 to TRBJ2-2; possibly TRBD2 for D (5 bases). The germline gives CDR1 SNHLY, CDR2 FYNNEI. The V end was cut by 7 bases, the J end by 5 bases, with 23 bases between. This CDR3 has 17 residues. The CDR3 DNA reads as TGTGCCAGCACCAATTCCGGGAACCAGGTTCTTACCGGGGAGCTGTTTTTT. This translates into CASTNSGNQVLTGELFF.

This clonotype was recorded at least ten times. The chain combines TRBV24-1 with TRBJ1-1; TRBD1 matches 9 bases. CDR3 length equals 16 residues. CDR1 is KGHDR, CDR2 SFDVKD, per germline. The ends lost 2 bases at V and 10 bases at J; junction bases unmatched: 13. DNA for the CDR3: TGTGCCACCAGTGATTCCCGGACAGGGGCTTTAGCTGGAGCTTTCTTT. Protein: CATSDSRTGALAGAFF.

In its sample, this clonotype was seen many times. The chain combines TRBV24-1 with TRBJ2-7; TRBD1 agrees at 9 bases. CDR1 is KGHDR and CDR2 is SFDVKD in the germline V gene. This CDR3 comprises 14 residues. The trim removed 6 bases at V and 7 bases at J, leaving 9 bases unmatched. The CDR3 DNA follows: TGTGCCACCAGTCCACGGACAGGGGTAAGGGAGCAGTACTTC. Translated, it gives CATSPRTGVREQYF.

This clonotype has at least ten counts. The chain uses TRBV5-1 and TRBJ2-3, with 14 positions matching TRBD2. This CDR3 is 17 amino acids long. Germline lookup yields CDR1 SGHRS and CDR2 YFSETQ. V shed 2 bases, J shed 6 bases, and the junction held 8 bases outside the gene matches. The CDR3 DNA is TGCGCCAGCAGCTTTGGGACTAGCGGGAGTCGGCTGGATACGCAGTATTTT. Its protein product is CASSFGTSGSRLDTQYF.

This clonotype has at least ten counts. The V and J genes are TRBV18 and TRBJ1-1; D perhaps matches TRBD1 (5 bases). The CDR3 consists of 15 residues. V lost 0 bases, J lost 0 bases, and 8 bases lay in between. Germline CDR1 is KGHSH and CDR2 is LQKENI. The CDR3 DNA reads TGTGCCAGCTCACCACCGGGACGGCTGAACACTGAAGCTTTCTTT. This gives the protein CASSPPGRLNTEAFF.

Many counts were recorded for this clonotype. The V and J genes are TRBV3-1 and TRBJ2-1; TRBD1 aligns across 10 bases. CDR3 length: 15 residues. CDR1 is LGHDT and CDR2 is YNNKEL in the germline V gene (reference sequence). Trimming cost V 5 bases and J 7 bases; bases outside gene matches: 8. CDR3 coding DNA: TGTGCCAGCAGCAAACCGGGACAGGGGAGTAATGAGCAGTTCTTC. Translating gives CASSKPGQGSNEQFF.

The chain joins TRBV4-2 to TRBJ2-2; maybe TRBD1 (5 bases). The CDR3 is made up of 17 amino acids. V was cut by 1 base and J by 1 base, with 13 bases left in between. Germline CDR1 LGHNA, CDR2 YNFKEQ. The CDR3 coding sequence is TGTGCCAGCAGCCAAGTTGCGGACATCTGGAACACCGGGGAGCTGTTTTTT. Protein: CASSQVADIWNTGELFF.

This clonotype occurred many times. This rearrangement joins TRBV5-1 to TRBJ2-1, with D uncertain. Trimming shortened V by 0 bases and J by 6 bases, and 10 bases separated the two germline ends. The CDR3 loop spans 14 amino acids. Germline V gene data show CDR1 as SGHRS and CDR2 as YFSETQ. CDR3 sequence: CASSLGVVGNEQFF. The CDR3, as DNA: TGCGCCAGCAGCTTGGGAGTAGTAGGCAATGAGCAGTTCTTC.

In its sample, this clonotype was seen many times. The J gene is TRBJ2-1, the V gene TRBV9; the D is unclear. Germline V lookup: CDR1 SGDLS, CDR2 YYNGEE. CDR3 length: 15 amino acids. Trimming pared 0 bases from V and 6 bases from J, leaving 13 bases between. The DNA for the CDR3 is TGTGCCAGCAGCGTAGCTATTGGCCGGGCCAATGAGCAGTTCTTC. Its translation is CASSVAIGRANEQFF.

A few counts support this clonotype. The V gene is TRBV5-1, the J gene TRBJ2-7, with TRBD1 identical over 10 bases. V was clipped by 4 bases and J by 7 bases; unmatched bases: 8. The length of the CDR3 is 14 residues. CDR1 SGHRS and CDR2 YFSETQ come from the germline V gene. DNA of the CDR3: TGCGCCAGCAGCCCCACGACAGGGGGCGAGGAGCAGTACTTC. The encoded protein is CASSPTTGGEEQYF.

This clonotype was seen at least ten times. J is TRBJ2-5 and V is TRBV7-9; D gene uncertain. V was shortened by 1 base and J by 5 bases, with 14 bases between the two germline ends. CDR3 length equals 15 residues. Germline V gene sequence: CDR1 SEHNR, CDR2 FQNEAQ (reference sequence). The CDR3 region is CASSLVSVRTETQYF. Here the CDR3 DNA reads TGTGCCAGCAGCTTAGTGTCCGTGAGGACGGAGACCCAGTACTTC.

This clonotype was seen ten or more times. This chain connects TRBV7-2 to TRBJ1-4; D may be TRBD1 (5 bases). V was cut by 2 bases and J by 8 bases, with 12 bases left in between. Per germline, CDR1 SGHTA and CDR2 FQGNSA. This CDR3 comprises 14 residues. CDR3: CASSLSTVAEKLFF. CDR3 bases: TGTGCCAGCAGCTTATCGACAGTGGCAGAAAAACTGTTTTTT.

V gene TRBV5-4 combines with J gene TRBJ1-3; maybe TRBD1 (5 bases). There are 14 residues in the CDR3. CDR1 and CDR2 (germline): SGHNT, YYREEE (reference sequence). V shed 3 bases and J shed 2 bases, with 9 bases lying between them. CDR3 sequence reads: CASSSRDPGNTIYF. DNA for the CDR3: TGTGCCAGCAGCTCTCGGGACCCTGGAAACACCATATATTTT.

There are many counts of this clonotype. In nucleotides, the CDR3 is TGTGCCACCAGTGATCCCGGGACTAGCGGGAGGAATCGAAATGAGCAGTTCTTC. It is translated as CATSDPGTSGRNRNEQFF. J is TRBJ2-1 and V is TRBV24-1, with 15 positions matching TRBD2. The trim removed 3 bases at V and 7 bases at J, leaving 9 bases unmatched. Germline V gene sequence: CDR1 KGHDR, CDR2 SFDVKD. This CDR3 comprises 18 residues.

This clonotype was detected ten times or more. The chain links TRBV6-2 or TRBV6-3 to TRBJ2-2, with 7 bases that match TRBD2. The length of the CDR3 is 14 residues. Trimming removed 5 bases from V and 6 bases from J; junction bases left unmatched: 6. CDR1 is MNHEY and CDR2 is SVGEGT in the germline V gene. The CDR3 spells CASSTSVPPGELFF. In DNA, the CDR3 is TGTGCCAGCAGTACTAGCGTCCCCCCCGGGGAGCTGTTTTTT.

At least ten counts were recorded for this clonotype. The V gene is TRBV5-6, the J gene TRBJ2-2, with 10 bases matching TRBD1. V shed 2 bases and J 5 bases; nucleotides not matched to a gene: 9. The CDR3 contains 17 residues. The germline V gene has CDR1 SGHDT and CDR2 YYEEEE. The CDR3, as DNA: TGTGCCAGCAGCTTTCTCCTCCGGGGACAGGGGACCGGGGAGCTGTTTTTT. This gives the protein CASSFLLRGQGTGELFF.

By share, this clonotype ranks as medium-sized. The rearrangement links TRBV7-2 to TRBJ2-1, with TRBD1 matching over 8 bases. CDR3 length equals 13 residues. Trimming at V came to 7 bases and at J to 4 bases, leaving 3 bases not matched to a gene. The germline V gene has CDR1 SGHTA and CDR2 FQGNSA. CDR3: CASMDRVYNEQFF. The CDR3 DNA follows: TGTGCCAGCATGGACAGGGTTTACAATGAGCAGTTCTTC.

V gene TRBV27 combines with J gene TRBJ1-2; 7 nucleotides match TRBD1. The CDR3 covers 14 residues. Germline CDR1 reads MNHEY; CDR2 reads SMNVEV (reference sequence). With 6 bases clipped from V and 8 bases from J, the junction kept 12 bases outside the gene matches. CDR3 nucleotides: TGTGCCAGCAGCCACCAGGGGGGGTTTGGGGGCTACACCTTC. Translation: CASSHQGGFGGYTF.

V gene TRBV7-3 combines with J gene TRBJ2-4; the match to TRBD2 covers 8 bases. The CDR3 is 15 residues long. V lost 5 bases, J lost 2 bases, and 5 bases stayed unmatched. CDR1 SGHTA and CDR2 FQGTGA come from the germline V gene. This CDR3 reads CASSPGGGSKNIQYF. CDR3 nucleotides: TGTGCCAGCAGCCCCGGGGGGGGATCCAAAAACATTCAGTACTTC.